This passage covers 21 T cell receptor beta chains from one sample sequenced in a study of human thymus T cells. During corrective heart surgery, resections were taken, and the thymus tissue came from them. Method: immunoSEQ multiplex PCR; TCRdb's copy keeps in-frame clones and lacks some. The table includes some 130,000 clones, around 94% detected once. The specimen was thymus tissue. These receptors were collected from a boy less than two years old with a congenital heart defect but otherwise immunologically healthy.

Here the CDR3 DNA reads TGCAGCTACCCGGACAGGGAATGCATGGAGGATCAGCCCCAGCATTTT. The encoded protein is CSYPDRECMEDQPQHF. V and J are TRBV29-1 and TRBJ1-5, with TRBD1 identical over 8 bases. The CDR3 has 16 residues. Germline-derived CDR1 and CDR2 are SQVTM and ANQGSEA. The V gene end was trimmed by 8 bases and the J gene end by 5 bases; junction bases not matched to a gene: 17.

The V and J genes are TRBV4-3 and TRBJ2-7, with 10 bases fitting TRBD2. The junction had 12 bases not matched to a gene; V was cut back by 0 bases and J by 7 bases. This CDR3 has 17 amino acids. Germline assignment: CDR1 LGHNA and CDR2 YSLEER. The CDR3 region is CASSQDLRAGGPREQYF. The CDR3 nucleotides read TGCGCCAGCAGCCAAGATCTCAGAGCGGGGGGGCCTCGTGAGCAGTACTTC.

The chain uses TRBV5-4 and TRBJ2-5; 7 bases map to TRBD1. Per germline, CDR1 SGHNT and CDR2 YYREEE (reference sequence). The CDR3 has 14 amino acids. The V and J ends lost 0 bases and 5 bases, in that order; junction bases with no gene match: 4. In nucleotides, the CDR3 is TGTGCCAGCAGCTTGGCACAGGGGTCGGAGACCCAGTACTTC. The encoded protein is CASSLAQGSETQYF.

This sequence joins TRBV5-1 and TRBJ2-4; D is tentatively TRBD1 or TRBD2 (5 bases each). CDR1 and CDR2 from the germline V gene are SGHRS and YFSETQ. With 4 bases removed from V and 0 bases from J, the gap between germline ends came to 11 bases. The CDR3 sequence is 15 residues long. The CDR3: CASSPGPLAKNIQYF. The CDR3 DNA is TGCGCCAGCAGCCCGGGGCCCCTAGCCAAAAACATTCAGTACTTC.

The V and J genes are TRBV11-2 and TRBJ2-5; D perhaps matches TRBD2 (6 bases). Looked up from germline, CDR1 is SGHAT and CDR2 is FQNNGV. V lost 7 bases to trimming and J lost 5 bases, with 20 bases between them. The CDR3 has 15 residues. The CDR3 region has the DNA TGTGCCAGCACCGAGATGGAGAGCGGGTATGAGACCCAGTACTTC. Protein product: CASTEMESGYETQYF. Combining the CDR3 with reference TRBV11-2 and TRBJ2-5 gives the whole variable domain EAGVAQSPRYKIIEKRQSVAFWCNPISGHATLYWYQQILGQGPKLLIQFQNNGVVDDSQLPKDRFSAERLKGVDSTLKIQPAKLEDSAVYLCASTEMESGYETQYFGPGTRLLVL.

The V call is TRBV27, the J call TRBJ1-1; D is uncertain. The ends were cut back, 4 bases at V and 1 base at J, with 10 bases in the middle. Germline assignment: CDR1 MNHEY and CDR2 SMNVEV (reference sequence). This CDR3 region has 14 residues. The CDR3 DNA is TGTGCCAGCAGTTCTGTTGAAACGAACACTGAAGCTTTCTTT. Amino acids: CASSSVETNTEAFF.

The chain couples TRBV6-5 to TRBJ1-2; 10 nucleotides align to TRBD1. After removal of 5 bases from V and 8 bases from J, the junction contained 8 bases not matched to a gene. The CDR3 length is 14 residues. Per germline, CDR1 MNHEY and CDR2 SVGAGI. CDR3 loop: CASSGGDRGWGYTF. The CDR3, as DNA: TGTGCCAGCAGTGGAGGGGACAGGGGATGGGGCTACACCTTC.

V usage is TRBV27 and J usage is TRBJ2-5; 10 bases match TRBD2. CDR1 and CDR2 (germline): MNHEY, SMNVEV (reference sequence). The ends lost 5 bases at V and 3 bases at J; junction bases unmatched: 9. This CDR3 is 16 amino acids long. CDR3 sequence (DNA): TGTGCCAGCAGTCCACCCCGGACTAGCGGAAAAGAGACCCAGTACTTC. Translating it yields CASSPPRTSGKETQYF.

This rearrangement joins TRBV10-3 to TRBJ2-1; tentatively, D is TRBD2 (6 bases). Trimming shortened V by 3 bases and J by 1 base, and 10 bases separated the two germline ends. CDR3 length: 15 residues. The germline V gene has CDR1 ENHRY and CDR2 SYGVKD. CDR3 sequence reads: CAISDPGLSYNEQFF. CDR3 DNA: TGTGCCATCAGTGACCCGGGACTTTCCTACAATGAGCAGTTCTTC.

The rearrangement uses TRBV6-5 and TRBJ2-3; 8 bases are a match to TRBD2. V shed 6 bases and J 6 bases; nucleotides not matched to a gene: 5. From germline, CDR1 is MNHEY and CDR2 SVGAGI. The CDR3 length is 13 residues. The CDR3 DNA follows: TGTGCCAGCAGGGGCCGCGGGGGGGATACGCAGTATTTT. It is translated as CASRGRGGDTQYF.

The chain couples TRBV7-2 to TRBJ1-6, with D possibly matching TRBD1 (6 bases). Per germline, CDR1 SGHTA and CDR2 FQGNSA. The CDR3 totals 17 residues. The V end was cut by 4 bases, the J end by 7 bases, with 20 bases between. The CDR3 coding sequence is TGTGCCAGCAGCTCCTCTGTCCAGGGGCTTGAGAATTCACCCCTCCACTTT. Translated, it gives CASSSSVQGLENSPLHF.

The chain combines TRBV27 with TRBJ2-7, with 10 bases identical to TRBD1. Germline V gene lookup returns CDR1 MNHEY and CDR2 SMNVEV (reference sequence). The CDR3 sequence is 15 residues long. The J segment lost 5 bases and the V segment lost 6 bases, leaving 10 bases of the junction unmatched. The DNA for the CDR3 is TGTGCCAGCAGCGGGGACCGGGACAGGGGAAACGAGCAGTACTTC. Translating it yields CASSGDRDRGNEQYF.

V and J are TRBV2 and TRBJ1-2; D remains unclear. CDR3 length equals 19 residues. CDR1 and CDR2 from the germline V gene are SNHLY and FYNNEI. Trimming cost V 3 bases and J 3 bases, with 26 bases left between them. This CDR3 is CASSDYLVCRCRAHYGYTF. The CDR3 coding sequence is TGTGCCAGCAGTGATTATCTAGTATGTCGCTGTAGGGCCCACTATGGCTACACCTTC.

The DNA for the CDR3 is TGCGCCAGCAGCCTTGATCCTCGGGGGGTCGGGTACAATGAGCAGTTCTTC. Encoded protein: CASSLDPRGVGYNEQFF. This chain connects TRBV5-1 to TRBJ2-1; TRBD2 agrees at 7 bases. This CDR3 is built from 17 residues. Germline V gene sequence: CDR1 SGHRS, CDR2 YFSETQ. Losses at the gene ends were 4 bases for V and 4 bases for J; bases not matched to a gene: 14. Looking up the rest from reference TRBV5-1 and TRBJ2-1 gives the full variable domain: KAGVTQTPRYLIKTRGQQVTLSCSPISGHRSVSWYQQTPGQGLQFLFEYFSETQRNKGNFPGRFSGRQFSNSRSEMNVSTLELGDSALYLCASSLDPRGVGYNEQFFGPGTRLTVL.

The chain employs TRBV7-9 and TRBJ1-1, with D tentatively TRBD1 (6 bases). CDR3 length: 15 residues. Germline values: CDR1 SEHNR, CDR2 FQNEAQ (reference sequence). Trimming stripped 5 bases from V and 4 bases from J, with 17 bases between. This chain's CDR3 is CASSPRTVIPTEAFF. The CDR3 DNA is TGTGCCAGCAGCCCCCGGACAGTTATCCCCACTGAAGCTTTCTTT.

V and J are TRBV27 and TRBJ1-5; TRBD1 agrees at 7 bases. V dropped 8 bases and J dropped 6; count of bases not matched to a gene: 10. Per germline, CDR1 MNHEY and CDR2 SMNVEV (reference sequence). This CDR3 has 14 residues. CDR3 bases: TGTGCCAGCGGGAGACAGGGAGGTGGTCAGCCCCAGCATTTT. This sequence encodes CASGRQGGGQPQHF.

The chain has TRBV27 and TRBJ2-7, with no clear D. From germline, CDR1 is MNHEY and CDR2 SMNVEV (reference sequence). V lost 5 bases, J lost 4 bases, and 21 bases lay in between. The CDR3 spans 16 residues. The CDR3 DNA sequence: TGTGCCAGCAGTCAAACCCCCCCGGCAGGACGATACGAGCAGTACTTC. Translation gives CASSQTPPAGRYEQYF.

This chain connects TRBV4-3 to TRBJ1-1; D perhaps matches TRBD1 (6 bases). The germline V and J ends were trimmed by 2 bases and 11 bases, with 18 bases remaining between them. The CDR3 is made up of 14 amino acids. Germline CDR1 reads LGHNA; CDR2 reads YSLEER. This CDR3 reads CASSQRQAERGAFF. The CDR3 DNA reads TGCGCCAGCAGCCAACGACAGGCGGAGCGCGGCGCTTTCTTT.

The chain joins TRBV4-1 to TRBJ2-5, with D tentatively TRBD2 (6 bases). Germline V gene lookup returns CDR1 MGHRA and CDR2 YSYEKL. V was shortened by 4 bases and J by 1 base, with 16 bases between the two germline ends. This CDR3 has 16 amino acids. This CDR3 is CASSPLCGACQETQYF. The CDR3 DNA reads as TGCGCCAGCAGCCCCCTATGCGGGGCTTGCCAAGAGACCCAGTACTTC.

This chain links TRBV6-5 with TRBJ1-2, with D maybe TRBD1 (5 bases). This CDR3 contains 12 residues. Per the germline V gene, CDR1 is MNHEY and CDR2 is SVGAGI. V shed 5 bases and J shed 6 bases, with 10 bases lying between them. CDR3 region: CASSQRGNGYTF. CDR3 sequence (DNA): TGTGCCAGCAGTCAAAGGGGTAATGGCTACACCTTC.

This chain links TRBV19 with TRBJ2-7; 7 bases match TRBD1. The junction had 20 bases not matched to a gene; V was cut back by 0 bases and J by 6 bases. Germline V gene sequence: CDR1 LNHDA, CDR2 SQIVND (reference sequence). The CDR3 is 19 amino acids. CDR3 nucleotides: TGTGCCAGTAGTATAGACTCCGTGACAGGGTCACCTTACCTAGGCGAGCAGTACTTC. As protein: CASSIDSVTGSPYLGEQYF.